One and the same sample provided the 28 T cell receptor beta chains below, sequenced in a study of PD-1 blockade in classical Hodgkin lymphoma. As for time point: cycle 4 day 1 (C4D1), after around six weeks of nivolumab. Every patient had relapsed following autologous stem cell transplantation, and cohorts differed in brentuximab vedotin exposure. Clones were sequenced by immunoSEQ multiplex PCR, and TCRdb holds only the in-frame ones, with some missing. The sample includes around 50,000 clones, about 75% of them seen just once. The input for sequencing was peripheral blood mononuclear cells (PBMCs), taken before the fourth cycle of nivolumab. Receptor source: a human donor with classical Hodgkin lymphoma.

The gene calls are TRBV5-5 and TRBJ1-5; D is ambiguous. There are 15 residues in the CDR3. Between the trimmed V and J ends, which lost 3 bases and 3 bases, there was a span of 13 bases. CDR1 is SGHKS, CDR2 YYEKEE, per germline (reference sequence). CDR3 sequence: CASSSWQWTNQPQHF. Here the CDR3 DNA reads TGTGCCAGCAGCTCCTGGCAGTGGACCAATCAGCCCCAGCATTTT.

This clone has only a few counts. The chain uses TRBV7-2 and TRBJ2-3; D perhaps matches TRBD2 (6 bases). Germline CDR1 is SGHTA and CDR2 is FQGNSA. CDR3 length: 12 amino acids. V was cut by 0 bases and J by 11 bases, with 9 bases left in between. CDR3 sequence: CASSLAVGGQYF. The DNA of the CDR3 is TGTGCCAGCAGCTTAGCGGTGGGAGGGCAGTATTTT.

The chain recombines TRBV11-2 with TRBJ2-5; 10 bases are a match to TRBD2. From germline, CDR1 is SGHAT and CDR2 FQNNGV. J gave up 4 bases and V 1 base, and 12 bases lay outside the gene matches. This CDR3 spans 18 amino acids. For the CDR3, the DNA is TGTGCCAGCAGCTTAGGACGAGGGATCAGCGGGAGGGGAGAGACCCAGTACTTC. Translation: CASSLGRGISGRGETQYF.

This chain links TRBV9 with TRBJ2-1; 8 nucleotides align to TRBD2. The trim removed 4 bases at V and 4 bases at J, leaving 10 bases unmatched. Germline V gives CDR1 SGDLS, CDR2 YYNGEE. The CDR3 covers 16 residues. DNA for the CDR3: TGTGCCAGCAGCCGGTCCTTAGCGGGAACATACAATGAGCAGTTCTTC. Translating it yields CASSRSLAGTYNEQFF. The full variable domain, its missing parts supplied by reference TRBV9 and TRBJ2-1, is DSGVTQTPKHLITATGQRVTLRCSPRSGDLSVYWYQQSLDQGLQFLIQYYNGEERAKGNILERFSAQQFPDLHSELNLSSLELGDSALYFCASSRSLAGTYNEQFFGPGTRLTVL.

This sequence joins TRBV28 and TRBJ1-5; D unresolved. The CDR3 spans 14 residues. Germline-derived CDR1 and CDR2 are MDHEN and SYDVKM. The germline V and J ends were trimmed by 5 bases and 0 bases, with 8 bases remaining between them. CDR3 protein: CASSALDSNQPQHF. The CDR3 DNA reads TGTGCCAGCAGTGCCCTCGATAGCAATCAGCCCCAGCATTTT.

The chain uses TRBV29-1 and TRBJ2-7, with 11 bases matching TRBD1. Losses at the gene ends were 5 bases for V and 4 bases for J; bases not matched to a gene: 4. CDR1 is SQVTM, CDR2 ANQGSEA, per germline. This CDR3 region has 13 residues. CDR3 in amino acids: CSVRTGGGYEQYF. The CDR3 DNA is TGCAGCGTTAGGACAGGGGGCGGTTACGAGCAGTACTTC.

This rearrangement joins TRBV6-5 to TRBJ2-2; D tentatively fits TRBD1 or TRBD2 (5 bases each). Between the trimmed V and J ends, which lost 7 bases and 3 bases, there was a span of 12 bases. The CDR3 length is 14 residues. Germline loops: CDR1 MNHEY, CDR2 SVGAGI. The CDR3 coding sequence is TGTGCCAGCATGGGACCCAGAGACACCGGGGAGCTGTTTTTT. As protein: CASMGPRDTGELFF.

This clone came up a few times. The chain carries TRBV28 and TRBJ1-5; 8 bases agree with TRBD1. The CDR3 is 16 amino acids. Germline CDR1 reads MDHEN; CDR2 reads SYDVKM. V dropped 10 bases and J dropped 5; count of bases not matched to a gene: 16. CDR3 nucleotides: TGTGCCACCAGAGAACGGACAGGGAGGTGGGATCAGCCCCAGCATTTT. It codes for CATRERTGRWDQPQHF.

V gene TRBV7-3 combines with J gene TRBJ2-1; 8 nucleotides line up with TRBD2. The CDR3 runs 11 residues. CDR1 SGHTA and CDR2 FQGTGA come from the germline V gene. J gave up 10 bases and V 5 bases, and 1 base lay outside the gene matches. The CDR3 coding sequence is TGTGCCAGCAGCCGGGAGGGGGAGCAGTTCTTC. Translated, it gives CASSREGEQFF. The full variable domain, in which reference TRBV7-3 and TRBJ2-1 provide the parts outside the CDR3, is GAGVSQTPSNKVTEKGKYVELRCDPISGHTALYWYRQSLGQGPEFLIYFQGTGAADDSGLPNDRFFAVRPEGSVSTLKIQRTERGDSAVYLCASSREGEQFFGPGTRLTVL.

This clone came up a few times. The chain uses TRBV7-2 and TRBJ1-1, with D perhaps matching TRBD1 (5 bases). The CDR3 loop spans 14 amino acids. V was trimmed by 5 bases and J by 4 bases, leaving 14 bases between them. In germline, CDR1 is SGHTA, CDR2 FQGNSA. Here the CDR3 DNA reads TGTGCCAGCAGCCCCGGGGGGTTAGGCACTGAAGCTTTCTTT. It encodes CASSPGGLGTEAFF.

The chain joins TRBV5-1 to TRBJ2-5; D may be TRBD2 (6 bases). Germline loops: CDR1 SGHRS, CDR2 YFSETQ. The V and J ends lost 0 bases and 2 bases respectively, with 14 bases between them. The CDR3 length is 16 residues. The CDR3 loop is CASSLGGGHDQETQYF. The CDR3 nucleotides read TGCGCCAGCAGCTTGGGTGGAGGGCACGATCAAGAGACCCAGTACTTC.

V gene TRBV28 combines with J gene TRBJ2-1; 13 bases fit TRBD2. V gave up 6 bases and J gave up 4 bases; unmatched junction bases: 0. CDR1 is MDHEN and CDR2 is SYDVKM in the germline V gene. The CDR3 is 14 residues long. DNA of the CDR3: TGTGCCAGCAGGGGACTAGCGGGGTACAATGAGCAGTTCTTC. This codes for CASRGLAGYNEQFF.

This chain uses TRBV10-1 with TRBJ2-5; possible D gene TRBD1, 5 bases. This CDR3 contains 14 residues. Germline assignment: CDR1 WNHNN and CDR2 SYGVQD (reference sequence). Trimming stripped 2 bases from V and 5 bases from J, with 12 bases between. CDR3 bases: TGCGCCAGCAGTGAGATAGGGGTAAGGGAGACCCAGTACTTC. It codes for CASSEIGVRETQYF.

The rearrangement uses TRBV7-8 and TRBJ2-2; D gene uncertain. The CDR3 totals 15 residues. Germline V gene sequence: CDR1 SGHVS, CDR2 FQNEAQ. V was pared by 0 bases and J by 1 base, with 6 bases between. CDR3 sequence: CASSLARWNTGELFF. The CDR3 bases are TGTGCCAGCAGCTTAGCCAGATGGAACACCGGGGAGCTGTTTTTT.

The chain joins TRBV28 to TRBJ2-5; D possibly corresponds to TRBD1 (6 bases). V gave up 3 bases and J gave up 1 base, with 15 bases separating them. The CDR3 contains 16 residues. Looked up from germline, CDR1 is MDHEN and CDR2 is SYDVKM. In nucleotides, the CDR3 is TGTGCCAGCAGTTTGCCTAACAGGGAGATCCAAGAGACCCAGTACTTC. As protein: CASSLPNREIQETQYF.

The J gene is TRBJ2-7, the V gene TRBV14; D may be TRBD1 or TRBD2 (5 bases each). Germline V gene lookup returns CDR1 SGHDN and CDR2 FVKESK. Trimming pared 3 bases from V and 2 bases from J, leaving 8 bases between. The CDR3 runs to 13 residues. This CDR3 reads CASSQGVTYEQYF. In DNA, the CDR3 is TGTGCCAGCAGCCAGGGGGTAACCTACGAGCAGTACTTC.

This clone was observed a single time. This chain links TRBV6-1 with TRBJ2-7; D could derive from TRBD1 or TRBD2 (6 bases each). The CDR3 length is 11 residues. Germline loops: CDR1 MNHNS, CDR2 SASEGT. Between the trimmed V and J ends, which lost 6 bases and 13 bases, there was a span of 16 bases. The CDR3 DNA is TGTGCCAGCAGGACGGGGGCGAGAATATACTTC. Translated, it gives CASRTGARIYF.

Points on this clone: The sample contains more than one DNA sequence encoding this CDR3. The V and J genes are TRBV4-1 and TRBJ2-1, with 9 bases that match TRBD2. This CDR3 contains 16 residues. Unmatched junction bases numbered 5, after V lost 1 base and J lost 4 bases. CDR1 and CDR2 from the germline V gene are MGHRA and YSYEKL. The CDR3 bases are TGCGCCAGCAGCCAAGTAAGACTAGCGGTTTACAATGAGCAGTTCTTC. Its translation: CASSQVRLAVYNEQFF.

The V gene is TRBV21-1, the J gene TRBJ1-5. TRBV21-1 is labeled a pseudogene. CDR3 length equals 16 residues. The CDR3 here is CASSKYGISGNQPQHF. CDR3 sequence (DNA): TGTGCCAGCAGCAAATACGGGATTTCCGGCAATCAGCCCCAGCATTTT.

This rearrangement joins TRBV6-1 to TRBJ2-7; tentatively, D is TRBD1 (6 bases). V was clipped by 5 bases and J by 2 bases, with 10 bases between them. The CDR3 length is 13 residues. CDR1 and CDR2 (germline): MNHNS, SASEGT. Here the CDR3 DNA reads TGTGCCAGCAGTCGGGACACCGCCTACGAGCAGTACTTC. It codes for CASSRDTAYEQYF.

J is TRBJ2-7 and V is TRBV18, with 8 positions matching TRBD2. The V and J ends lost 6 bases and 0 bases, in that order; junction bases with no gene match: 4. CDR3 length equals 14 residues. Germline V CDR1 and CDR2: KGHSH, LQKENI. The CDR3: CASSDLAGSYEQYF. The CDR3 region has the DNA TGTGCCAGCTCGGACCTAGCGGGCTCCTACGAGCAGTACTTC.

J is TRBJ2-5 and V is TRBV20-1, with 9 bases identical to TRBD1. CDR3 length: 11 residues. With 8 bases clipped from V and 5 bases from J, the junction kept 3 bases outside the gene matches. Germline CDR1 is DFQATT and CDR2 is SNEGSKA (reference sequence). The CDR3 DNA is TGCAGTACAGGACAGGGGGAGACCCAGTACTTC. It is translated as CSTGQGETQYF.

The chain uses TRBV7-8 and TRBJ1-1, with D hard to call. V was cut by 0 bases and J by 3 bases, with 8 bases left in between. The CDR3 extends over 14 amino acids. CDR1 is SGHVS, CDR2 FQNEAQ, per germline. In DNA, the CDR3 is TGTGCCAGCAGCTTAGCATCGGATTACACTGAAGCTTTCTTT. Translating it yields CASSLASDYTEAFF.

This clone turned up a few times. This chain uses TRBV28 with TRBJ2-2, with no clear D. CDR1 MDHEN and CDR2 SYDVKM come from the germline V gene. The CDR3 consists of 16 residues. Trimming cost V 4 bases and J 8 bases, with 20 bases left between them. The CDR3 region is CASSSPLRFLVGELFF. CDR3 nucleotide sequence: TGTGCCAGCAGTTCTCCCCTGAGGTTCCTGGTAGGGGAGCTGTTTTTT.

The chain links TRBV15 to TRBJ2-7; D is ambiguous. Trimming cost V 0 bases and J 4 bases, with 7 bases left between them. This CDR3 spans 13 amino acids. CDR1 and CDR2 from the germline V gene are LNHNV and YYDKDF (reference sequence). CDR3 sequence (DNA): TGTGCCACCAGCAGAGATACCAAGTACGAGCAGTACTTC. This encodes CATSRDTKYEQYF.

V is TRBV28 and J is TRBJ1-5, with 7 bases matching TRBD1. The CDR3 runs 19 residues. Germline values: CDR1 MDHEN, CDR2 SYDVKM. V gave up 3 bases and J gave up 0 bases; unmatched junction bases: 14. CDR3 sequence reads: CASSLMEGALQYSNQPQHF. The CDR3 DNA reads as TGTGCCAGCAGTTTGATGGAGGGGGCCCTACAATATAGCAATCAGCCCCAGCATTTT.

This clone was found many times. The rearrangement joins TRBV7-9 to TRBJ1-5; D is perhaps TRBD1 (6 bases). Germline CDR1 reads SEHNR; CDR2 reads FQNEAQ (reference sequence). This CDR3 comprises 15 residues. V was trimmed by 3 bases and J by 5 bases, leaving 14 bases between them. The CDR3: CASSFTSSGDQPQHF. CDR3 bases: TGTGCCAGCAGCTTCACATCTTCAGGGGATCAGCCCCAGCATTTT.

V and J are TRBV2 and TRBJ1-5; D perhaps matches TRBD1 (6 bases). Germline CDR1 and CDR2: SNHLY and FYNNEI. This CDR3 contains 14 residues. V was pared by 2 bases and J by 7 bases, with 12 bases between. The CDR3 is CASSEWGAGQPQHF. CDR3 DNA sequence: TGTGCCAGCAGTGAATGGGGGGCTGGACAGCCCCAGCATTTT. Full variable domain (missing parts from reference TRBV2 and TRBJ1-5): EPEVTQTPSHQVTQMGQEVILRCVPISNHLYFYWYRQILGQKVEFLVSFYNNEISEKSEIFDDQFSVERPDGSNFTLKIRSTKLEDSAMYFCASSEWGAGQPQHFGDGTRLSIL.